One and the same sample provided the 31 T cell receptor beta chains below, sequenced in a study of read filtering for tumor transcriptome and immune sequencing. The library was built from roughly 400 ng RNA with molecular barcoded adaptors for alpha/delta and beta/gamma chains. MiXCR, applied by TCRdb to the reads, yields one record per CDR3 protein. The sample gives about 40,000 distinct CDR3 sequences, about 13% of which show up once; about 25% is in the top ten. Sequenced input: a population of CD138-negative cells sorted from bone marrow. The receptors here all came from a donor at least 40 years old with multiple myeloma.

In its sample, this clonotype was seen many times. This rearrangement joins TRBV6-1 to TRBJ2-7, with D unresolved. Germline V lookup: CDR1 MNHNS, CDR2 SASEGT. This CDR3 is 14 amino acids long. Trimming removed 2 bases at V and 3 bases at J, with 11 bases between. The CDR3 here is CASSEKGRDYEQYF. In DNA form, the CDR3 reads TGTGCCAGCAGTGAAAAAGGGCGAGACTACGAGCAGTACTTC.

The CDR3 spells CASSQGPGGWETQYF. CDR3 bases: TGTGCCAGCAGCCAAGGTCCGGGAGGGTGGGAGACCCAGTACTTC. V usage is TRBV3-1 and J usage is TRBJ2-5, with 8 bases identical to TRBD2. CDR1 and CDR2 (germline): LGHDT, YNNKEL (reference sequence). The CDR3 has 15 amino acids. Trimming removed 1 base from V and 5 bases from J; junction bases left unmatched: 6.

Only a few counts were recorded for this clonotype. V is TRBV2 and J is TRBJ2-2; tentatively, D is TRBD2 (5 bases). V shed 11 bases and J shed 2 bases, with 12 bases lying between them. Germline V gene sequence: CDR1 SNHLY, CDR2 FYNNEI. The CDR3 is 13 residues long. The CDR3 DNA reads as TGTGCCGGCCAGCGGATAAACACCGGGGAGCTGTTTTTT. Its translation: CAGQRINTGELFF.

This clonotype has at least ten counts. The chain has TRBV9 and TRBJ2-5, with 8 bases fitting TRBD1. Germline V gene data show CDR1 as SGDLS and CDR2 as YYNGEE. The trim removed 6 bases at V and 5 bases at J, leaving 6 bases unmatched. This CDR3 is built from 13 residues. CDR3 DNA sequence: TGTGCCAGCAACGGCAGGGGGCGTGAGACCCAGTACTTC. Translated, it gives CASNGRGRETQYF.

This clonotype showed up many times. The chain couples TRBV19 to TRBJ1-4; D not certain. The V and J ends lost 3 bases and 8 bases respectively, with 10 bases between them. CDR3 length: 13 amino acids. Germline CDR1 reads LNHDA; CDR2 reads SQIVND (reference sequence). The CDR3 is CASSIRGVEKLFF. The CDR3 nucleotides read TGTGCCAGTAGTATTCGGGGAGTGGAAAAACTGTTTTTT.

V usage is TRBV28 and J usage is TRBJ2-5, with a possible D match to TRBD1 (6 bases). The length of the CDR3 is 13 residues. CDR1 and CDR2 from the germline V gene are MDHEN and SYDVKM. Trimming pared 7 bases from V and 4 bases from J, leaving 13 bases between. The CDR3 DNA reads as TGTGCCAGCACCCGGTACAGGGCAGAGACCCAGTACTTC. It codes for CASTRYRAETQYF.

Comment on this clonotype: No conserved phenylalanine or tryptophan is present at the end of the CDR3, so a read error is the likely explanation. The chain has TRBV6-2 or TRBV6-3 and TRBJ2-5, with D hard to call. This CDR3 region has 12 residues. Germline-derived CDR1 and CDR2 are MNHEY and SVGEGT. CDR3 region: CANSGRQETQYS. CDR3 in DNA: TGTGCCAACAGTGGACGGCAAGAGACCCAGTACTCC.

This clonotype has ten or more counts. V usage is TRBV5-1 and J usage is TRBJ2-1; a possible D gene is TRBD1 (8 bases). Trimming removed 2 bases from V and 3 bases from J, with 12 bases in between. The CDR3 runs to 15 residues. CDR1 and CDR2 (germline): SGHRS, YFSETQ. The CDR3 reads CASSFTGGGYNEQFF. CDR3 in DNA: TGCGCCAGCAGCTTTACAGGGGGGGGCTACAATGAGCAGTTCTTC. The whole variable domain, remainder taken from reference TRBV5-1 and TRBJ2-1, is KAGVTQTPRYLIKTRGQQVTLSCSPISGHRSVSWYQQTPGQGLQFLFEYFSETQRNKGNFPGRFSGRQFSNSRSEMNVSTLELGDSALYLCASSFTGGGYNEQFFGPGTRLTVL.

The chain has TRBV2 and TRBJ2-7, with no clear D. V lost 3 bases and J 7 bases, leaving 10 bases between the germline ends. This CDR3 is 12 amino acids long. Germline CDR1 SNHLY, CDR2 FYNNEI. CDR3 bases: TGTGCCAGCAGTGACGGGTGGACGGAGCAGTACTTC. Protein: CASSDGWTEQYF.

This clonotype was detected ten times or more. The J gene is TRBJ2-7, the V gene TRBV18; 7 bases line up with TRBD2. Germline trimming cut 3 bases from V and 4 bases from J; bases unmatched to any gene: 6. Germline V gene data show CDR1 as KGHSH and CDR2 as LQKENI. This CDR3 has 14 amino acids. The CDR3 here is CASSPPGLPYEQYF. The CDR3 nucleotides are TGTGCCAGCTCACCGCCGGGACTACCATACGAGCAGTACTTC.

This clonotype has a handful of counts. The chain has TRBV7-2 and TRBJ2-1, with 8 bases that match TRBD2. V shed 3 bases, J shed 6 bases, and the junction held 10 bases outside the gene matches. This CDR3 is 16 amino acids long. Germline-derived CDR1 and CDR2 are SGHTA and FQGNSA. CDR3 in DNA: TGTGCCAGCAGCTTTATGCCGGGAGGGCCGGTCAATGAGCAGTTCTTC. Residues: CASSFMPGGPVNEQFF.

The chain recombines TRBV5-2 with TRBJ2-3; the DNA was not compared with TRBD1, the D call given in the table. TRBV5-2 is shown as a pseudogene. This CDR3 contains 13 residues. The CDR3 protein is CASSLTPTGTQYF. In DNA, the CDR3 is TGTGCCAGCAGCTTGACCCCTACGGGTACGCAGTATTTT.

This clonotype was recorded a few times. Possible read error: a much larger clone is one base away. The rearrangement uses TRBV29-1 and TRBJ2-1, with 9 bases aligning to TRBD2. This CDR3 contains 15 residues. Germline CDR1 is SQVTM and CDR2 is ANQGSEA. CDR3 bases: TGCAGCGTTGTAGCGGGGGCGACCTCCTACAATGAGCAGCTCTTC. Its translation: CSVVAGATSYNEQLF.

This clonotype was counted ten times or more. The genes are TRBV20-1 and TRBJ1-1, with D maybe TRBD1 (6 bases). The V end lost 0 bases, the J end lost 9 bases, and 14 bases lay between the germline ends. This CDR3 has 13 amino acids. The germline V gene encodes CDR1 DFQATT and CDR2 SNEGSKA (reference sequence). This CDR3 reads CSARELGRDKAFF. The CDR3 bases are TGCAGTGCTAGAGAGTTGGGCCGGGACAAAGCTTTCTTT.

This clonotype was recorded once. A single base separates this from a much larger clone, so it may be a read error. The chain links TRBV28 to TRBJ2-7, with 7 positions matching TRBD1. Germline V CDR1 and CDR2: MDHEN, SYDVKM. The junction had 8 bases not matched to a gene; V was cut back by 5 bases and J by 7 bases. This CDR3 is built from 13 residues. The chain's CDR3 is CASSLEGAREQYF. In DNA form, the CDR3 reads TGTGCCAGCAGTCTCGAGGGGGCGAGGGAGCAGTACTTC.

The sample holds a few counts of this clonotype. This sequence may be a read error, since a much larger clone differs from it by one base. The V and J genes are TRBV20-1 and TRBJ2-3; 8 bases are shared with TRBD2. Germline assignment: CDR1 DFQATT and CDR2 SNEGSKA (reference sequence). This CDR3 spans 16 amino acids. CDR3 residues: CSAPAFGSGRTGTQYF. Here the CDR3 DNA reads TGCAGTGCCCCCGCCTTTGGAAGCGGGAGAACAGGTACGCAGTATTTT.

At least ten counts were recorded for this clonotype. The chain links TRBV5-1 to TRBJ2-5, with 8 bases aligning to TRBD2. With 0 bases clipped from V and 4 bases from J, the junction kept 11 bases outside the gene matches. The CDR3 consists of 17 residues. Germline CDR1 and CDR2: SGHRS and YFSETQ. The CDR3 spells CASSLGSGRGFGETQYF. Written as DNA, the CDR3 is TGCGCCAGCAGCTTGGGAAGCGGGAGAGGGTTCGGAGAGACCCAGTACTTC.

V gene TRBV5-1 combines with J gene TRBJ2-5; 7 bases line up with TRBD1. Trimming removed 5 bases from V and 2 bases from J; junction bases left unmatched: 6. The CDR3 consists of 14 residues. Per the germline V gene, CDR1 is SGHRS and CDR2 is YFSETQ. Written as DNA, the CDR3 is TGCGCCAGCAGAACCGGGACAGTACAAGAGACCCAGTACTTC. Translation gives CASRTGTVQETQYF.

This clonotype was seen ten or more times. The CDR3 sequence is CATSGPSGRAIDEQFF. The CDR3 DNA is TGTGCCACCAGTGGGCCTAGCGGGAGGGCCATCGATGAGCAGTTCTTC. This chain connects TRBV24-1 to TRBJ2-1; 12 positions match TRBD2. The CDR3 contains 16 residues. Germline V gene data show CDR1 as KGHDR and CDR2 as SFDVKD. Germline trimming cut 5 bases from V and 8 bases from J; bases unmatched to any gene: 9.

This clonotype has at least ten counts. In DNA form, the CDR3 reads TGTGCCTGGAGTGTACTGTCAGGCGGTGAGCAGTTCTTC. Protein product: CAWSVLSGGEQFF. The chain employs TRBV30 and TRBJ2-1; D not resolved. This CDR3 comprises 13 residues. V was trimmed by 0 bases and J by 9 bases, leaving 12 bases between them. The germline CDR1 and CDR2 sequences are GTSNPN and SVGIG (reference sequence).

This clonotype has at least ten counts. The gene calls are TRBV27 and TRBJ2-3; D is unclear. Trimming removed 3 bases from V and 6 bases from J, with 4 bases in between. Germline lookup yields CDR1 MNHEY and CDR2 SMNVEV (reference sequence). The CDR3 has 11 amino acids. This CDR3 reads CASSFSDTQYF. CDR3 nucleotides: TGTGCCAGCAGTTTTTCCGATACGCAGTATTTT.

On this clonotype itself: A much larger clone lies one base from this, so it may be a read error. The genes are TRBV27 and TRBJ1-1; 8 positions agree with TRBD1. This CDR3 contains 15 residues. After removal of 5 bases from V and 1 base from J, the junction contained 6 bases not matched to a gene. Germline values: CDR1 MNHEY, CDR2 SMNVEV (reference sequence). The CDR3 loop reads CASSHRRGQNTEAFF. The CDR3 nucleotides read TGTGCCAGCAGTCACCGCAGGGGGCAGAACACTGAAGCTTTCTTT.

Ten or more counts support this clonotype. CDR3 in DNA: TGTGCCAGCAGCTTGTCGCCTAGTCACCAAGAGACCCAGTACTTC. Its protein product is CASSLSPSHQETQYF. V and J are TRBV5-6 and TRBJ2-5; no firm D call. Germline assignment: CDR1 SGHDT and CDR2 YYEEEE. V was cut by 1 base and J by 0 bases, with 10 bases left in between. The CDR3 runs 15 residues.

Ten or more counts support this clonotype. This chain links TRBV20-1 with TRBJ2-5; no reliable D call. Trimming removed 0 bases from V and 1 base from J, with 6 bases in between. There are 13 residues in the CDR3. Germline V gives CDR1 DFQATT, CDR2 SNEGSKA (reference sequence). In DNA form, the CDR3 reads TGCAGTGCTAGAGATCGATTCCAAGAGACCCAGTACTTC. Translated: CSARDRFQETQYF.

This clonotype was seen repeatedly, ten times or more. The V call is TRBV19, the J call TRBJ2-7; 7 bases fit TRBD2. CDR1 and CDR2 from the germline V gene are LNHDA and SQIVND (reference sequence). The CDR3 has 14 residues. The junction had 7 bases not matched to a gene; V was cut back by 6 bases and J by 2 bases. The CDR3 nucleotides are TGTGCCAGTAGCCTTGGGACTACCCCCTACGAGCAGTACTTC. Translation: CASSLGTTPYEQYF. Complete variable domain (other parts from reference TRBV19 and TRBJ2-7): DGGITQSPKYLFRKEGQNVTLSCEQNLNHDAMYWYRQDPGQGLRLIYYSQIVNDFQKGDIAEGYSVSREKKESFPLTVTSAQKNPTAFYLCASSLGTTPYEQYFGPGTRLTVT.

This clonotype was counted at least ten times. V usage is TRBV28 and J usage is TRBJ1-2; D is unresolved. Trimming took off 4 bases at V and 5 bases at J, with 5 bases between the two ends. CDR1 MDHEN and CDR2 SYDVKM come from the germline V gene. The CDR3 runs to 11 residues. The CDR3 loop reads CASSWRYGYTF. The CDR3 nucleotides read TGTGCCAGCAGTTGGAGGTATGGCTACACCTTC.

This clonotype occurred once. This chain uses TRBV20-1 with TRBJ2-7, with D perhaps TRBD2 (5 bases). CDR1 and CDR2 from the germline V gene are DFQATT and SNEGSKA (reference sequence). This CDR3 is 15 amino acids long. V lost 1 base and J lost 6, with 19 bases in between. This chain's CDR3 is CSARAGGLGRSEQYF. In DNA, the CDR3 is TGCAGTGCTAGAGCTGGCGGGCTAGGTAGGAGCGAGCAGTACTTC.

This clonotype showed up many times. The gene calls are TRBV2 and TRBJ1-5; 11 nucleotides match TRBD1. In germline, CDR1 is SNHLY, CDR2 FYNNEI. CDR3 length: 15 amino acids. J lost 4 bases, V lost 4 bases, and 3 bases had no gene match. CDR3 region: CASSGGTGGNQPQHF. As DNA, the CDR3 is TGTGCCAGCAGTGGGGGGACAGGGGGGAATCAGCCCCAGCATTTT.

This clonotype has at least ten counts. The chain employs TRBV20-1 and TRBJ1-5, with D maybe TRBD1 (6 bases). Germline values: CDR1 DFQATT, CDR2 SNEGSKA (reference sequence). CDR3 size: 13 residues. Between the trimmed V and J ends, which lost 6 bases and 10 bases, there was a span of 19 bases. The CDR3 sequence: CSASRDTGRPQHF. The CDR3 DNA follows: TGCAGTGCCAGCCGGGACACAGGTCGTCCCCAGCATTTT.

This clonotype was found many times. The rearrangement uses TRBV20-1 and TRBJ2-7, with 8 bases matching TRBD2. Per the germline V gene, CDR1 is DFQATT and CDR2 is SNEGSKA (reference sequence). The CDR3 covers 13 residues. V dropped 6 bases and J dropped 7; count of bases not matched to a gene: 11. The CDR3: CSAEGGTSLEQYF. As DNA, the CDR3 is TGCAGTGCCGAGGGAGGGACTAGTTTAGAGCAGTACTTC.

The gene calls are TRBV6-2 or TRBV6-3 and TRBJ1-5, with a possible D match to TRBD1 (5 bases). The CDR3 has 14 amino acids. Germline V gene sequence: CDR1 MNHEY, CDR2 SVGEGT. Trimming took 4 bases from V and 7 from J, leaving 14 bases between them. The CDR3 reads CASSSGTKRQPQHF. The CDR3 coding sequence is TGTGCCAGCAGTTCCGGGACCAAGCGCCAGCCCCAGCATTTT.